This entry lists 14 T cell receptor beta chains sequenced from one sample in a study of CD8+ T cells in alopecia areata. Extracted RNA was reverse transcribed, and the resulting cDNA served as sequencing template. Using immunoSEQ multiplex PCR, the repertoire was profiled, and TCRdb retains in-frame clones only, with some absent. The profile shows about 120,000 clones, under 40% of them singletons. Sample: CD4+ T cells sorted from blood. Receptors originate from a human donor with alopecia areata.

This clone was observed a handful of times. The chain recombines TRBV2 with TRBJ1-5; D call uncertain. The CDR3 is 14 amino acids. Germline V gene lookup returns CDR1 SNHLY and CDR2 FYNNEI. V was pared by 7 bases and J by 4 bases, with 14 bases between. The CDR3 spells CASMVGHSNQPQHF. The DNA for the CDR3 is TGTGCCAGCATGGTAGGGCATTCAAATCAGCCCCAGCATTTT.

The chain uses TRBV10-3 and TRBJ1-5; no reliable D call. This CDR3 contains 14 residues. Germline V lookup: CDR1 ENHRY, CDR2 SYGVKD. V was shortened by 5 bases and J by 2 bases, with 10 bases between the two germline ends. CDR3 region: CAISPGHGNQPQHF. CDR3 in DNA: TGTGCCATCAGTCCCGGGCACGGCAATCAGCCCCAGCATTTT.

The gene calls are TRBV7-2 and TRBJ2-1; a weak D match, TRBD2 (6 bases). V lost 4 bases and J 5 bases, leaving 12 bases between the germline ends. The CDR3 is made up of 14 amino acids. CDR1 and CDR2 from the germline V gene are SGHTA and FQGNSA. The CDR3 protein is CASSSRRGDNEQFF. As DNA, the CDR3 is TGTGCCAGCAGCTCCCGGCGGGGCGACAATGAGCAGTTCTTC.

This clone came up a few times. The V gene is TRBV29-1, the J gene TRBJ2-2, with unresolved D. The V gene's germline CDR1 is SQVTM and CDR2 ANQGSEA. This CDR3 region has 13 residues. Trimming pared 8 bases from V and 5 bases from J, leaving 15 bases between. In DNA, the CDR3 is TGCAGCATCCGGACCCAGCCGACCGGGGAGCTGTTTTTT. The encoded protein is CSIRTQPTGELFF.

This clone was seen only a few times. The chain links TRBV7-2 to TRBJ2-1; D not resolved. CDR3 length equals 15 residues. The V and J ends lost 3 bases and 0 bases respectively, with 9 bases between them. Germline V gene lookup returns CDR1 SGHTA and CDR2 FQGNSA. The CDR3 sequence is CASSFNLGSYNEQFF. CDR3 nucleotide sequence: TGTGCCAGCAGCTTCAACCTCGGCTCCTACAATGAGCAGTTCTTC. The variable domain in full, completed from reference TRBV7-2 and TRBJ2-1, reads GAGVSQSPSNKVTEKGKDVELRCDPISGHTALYWYRQSLGQGLEFLIYFQGNSAPDKSGLPSDRFSAERTGGSVSTLTIQRTQQEDSAVYLCASSFNLGSYNEQFFGPGTRLTVL.

This clone was counted a single time. The chain recombines TRBV23-1 with TRBJ2-7; TRBD1 is a possible D gene (6 bases). TRBV23-1 is flagged as an ORF with uncertain function. Trimming pared 0 bases from V and 0 bases from J, leaving 12 bases between. This CDR3 is built from 16 residues. The CDR3, as DNA: TGCGCCAGCAGTCAATCGACCAGGGGAAGCTCCTACGAGCAGTACTTC. Translation gives CASSQSTRGSSYEQYF.

The V gene is TRBV2, the J gene TRBJ2-3; the D is unclear. Per germline, CDR1 SNHLY and CDR2 FYNNEI. V shed 6 bases and J shed 0 bases, with 4 bases lying between them. The CDR3 is 12 residues long. CDR3 bases: TGTGCCAGCAGAGAGAGCACAGATACGCAGTATTTT. It codes for CASRESTDTQYF.

There are a few counts of this clone. The V and J genes are TRBV28 and TRBJ1-2; 12 nucleotides line up with TRBD1. The CDR3 contains 15 residues. V was pared by 7 bases and J by 8 bases, with 11 bases of the junction left unmatched. Germline CDR1 and CDR2: MDHEN and SYDVKM. The CDR3 loop is CASNLSGQGAKGYTF. CDR3 nucleotides: TGTGCCAGCAACCTGTCGGGACAGGGGGCGAAGGGCTACACCTTC.

This clone was detected a few times. The J gene is TRBJ1-5, the V gene TRBV30, with 7 bases lining up with TRBD1. With V trimmed by 3 bases and J by 1 base, 15 bases remained unmatched. CDR1 GTSNPN and CDR2 SVGIG come from the germline V gene (reference sequence). The CDR3 has 18 residues. CDR3 sequence reads: CAWRSRTGPSPSNQPQHF. The CDR3 DNA reads TGTGCCTGGAGGTCGAGGACAGGACCCTCCCCGAGCAATCAGCCCCAGCATTTT.

This clone was found a few times. The gene calls are TRBV29-1 and TRBJ2-1, with D possibly being TRBD1 or TRBD2 (6 bases each). This CDR3 has 14 residues. V was trimmed by 2 bases and J by 9 bases, leaving 17 bases between them. Looked up from germline, CDR1 is SQVTM and CDR2 is ANQGSEA. The CDR3 loop reads CSVERGERFSEQFF. DNA for the CDR3: TGCAGCGTTGAAAGGGGGGAGCGTTTTTCTGAGCAGTTCTTC.

V gene TRBV2 combines with J gene TRBJ2-2, with D unclear. The V gene lost 7 bases and the J gene lost 0 bases, with 12 bases spanning the gap. The CDR3 length is 15 residues. Germline V gene lookup returns CDR1 SNHLY and CDR2 FYNNEI. CDR3: CASTVDGTNTGELFF. The CDR3, as DNA: TGTGCCAGCACCGTGGACGGAACGAACACCGGGGAGCTGTTTTTT.

The rearrangement uses TRBV5-1 and TRBJ2-1; TRBD1 agrees at 8 bases. The CDR3 covers 13 residues. Trimming took 2 bases from V and 9 from J; bases not matched to a gene: 4. Germline CDR1 and CDR2: SGHRS and YFSETQ. Here the CDR3 reads CASSLSGGSEQFF. In DNA, the CDR3 is TGCGCCAGCAGCTTATCAGGGGGCAGTGAGCAGTTCTTC.

This clone was observed a few times. In nucleotides, the CDR3 is TGCAGCGTTGAAGAGACAGAATCCACTGAAGCTTTCTTT. Protein product: CSVEETESTEAFF. V and J are TRBV29-1 and TRBJ1-1, with D perhaps TRBD1 (5 bases). CDR3 length: 13 amino acids. Germline CDR1 and CDR2: SQVTM and ANQGSEA. Deletions cut 0 bases from V and 4 bases from J, with 9 bases between.

A few counts support this clone. The rearrangement uses TRBV4-3 and TRBJ2-1; D might be TRBD1 (6 bases). Trimming removed 3 bases from V and 7 bases from J, with 13 bases in between. Germline-derived CDR1 and CDR2 are LGHNA and YSLEER. The CDR3 has 14 residues. CDR3 DNA: TGCGCCAGCAGCCAGTACCCTAGGGGGAATGAGCAGTTCTTC. Translating it yields CASSQYPRGNEQFF.